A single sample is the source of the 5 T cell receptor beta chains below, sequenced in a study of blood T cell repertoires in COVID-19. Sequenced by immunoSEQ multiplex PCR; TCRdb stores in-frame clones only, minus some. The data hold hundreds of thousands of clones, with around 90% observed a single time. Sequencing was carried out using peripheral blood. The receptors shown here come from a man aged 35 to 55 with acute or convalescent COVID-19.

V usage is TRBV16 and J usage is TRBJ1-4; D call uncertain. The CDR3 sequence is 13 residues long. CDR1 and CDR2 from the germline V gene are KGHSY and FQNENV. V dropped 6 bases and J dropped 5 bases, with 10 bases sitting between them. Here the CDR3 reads CASSLSSNEKLFF. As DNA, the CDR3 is TGTGCCAGCAGTCTTAGCTCGAATGAAAAACTGTTTTTT.

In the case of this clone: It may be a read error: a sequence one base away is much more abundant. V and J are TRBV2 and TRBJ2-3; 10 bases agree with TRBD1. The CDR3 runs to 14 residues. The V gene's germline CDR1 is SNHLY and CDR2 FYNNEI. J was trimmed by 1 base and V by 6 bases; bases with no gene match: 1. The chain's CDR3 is CASSGTGGTDTQYF. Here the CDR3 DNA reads TGTGCCAGCAGCGGGACAGGGGGCACAGATACGCAGTATTTT.

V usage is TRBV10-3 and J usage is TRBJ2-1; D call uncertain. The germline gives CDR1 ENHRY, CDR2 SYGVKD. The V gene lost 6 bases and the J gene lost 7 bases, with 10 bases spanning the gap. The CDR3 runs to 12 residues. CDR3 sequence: CAISQLANEQFF. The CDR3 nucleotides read TGTGCCATCAGCCAGTTAGCTAATGAGCAGTTCTTC.

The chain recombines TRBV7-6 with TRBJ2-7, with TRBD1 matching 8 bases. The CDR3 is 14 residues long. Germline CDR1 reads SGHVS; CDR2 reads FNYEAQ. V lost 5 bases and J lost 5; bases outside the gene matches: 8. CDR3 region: CASSRATGGHEQYF. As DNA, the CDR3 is TGTGCCAGCAGCCGGGCAACAGGGGGACACGAGCAGTACTTC.

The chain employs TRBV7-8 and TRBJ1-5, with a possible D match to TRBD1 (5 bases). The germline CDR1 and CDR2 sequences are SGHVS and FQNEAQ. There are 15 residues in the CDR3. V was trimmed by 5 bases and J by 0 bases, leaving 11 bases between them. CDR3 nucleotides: TGTGCCAGCAGCGAGACAGTTAATAGCAATCAGCCCCAGCATTTT. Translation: CASSETVNSNQPQHF.